Each of the 21 T cell receptor beta chains below was sequenced from the same sample in a study of T cell changes during pregnancy in multiple sclerosis. The assay was immunoSEQ multiplex PCR, and TCRdb's table has in-frame clones only and misses some. Of around 100,000 clones detected, roughly 90% appear once; the ten largest clones hold 1.5% to 1.9%. Sequencing used peripheral blood, obtained in the third trimester of pregnancy. These receptors were obtained from a female donor with multiple sclerosis, enrolled in a pregnancy study.

The genes are TRBV18 and TRBJ2-7, with a weak D call TRBD2 (5 bases). Trimming took off 3 bases at V and 5 bases at J, with 20 bases between the two ends. This CDR3 spans 16 amino acids. In germline, CDR1 is KGHSH, CDR2 LQKENI. CDR3 residues: CASSPASGALSHEQYF. The CDR3 region has the DNA TGTGCCAGCTCACCTGCGAGCGGAGCTCTCTCTCACGAGCAGTACTTC.

The sample holds one count of this clone. V is TRBV5-1 and J is TRBJ1-1; 10 bases fit TRBD1. Germline-derived CDR1 and CDR2 are SGHRS and YFSETQ. CDR3 length: 14 residues. The junction had 2 bases not matched to a gene; V was cut back by 2 bases and J by 4 bases. CDR3 protein: CASSFGTGVTEAFF. The CDR3 coding sequence is TGCGCCAGCAGCTTTGGGACAGGGGTCACTGAAGCTTTCTTT.

The chain joins TRBV7-3 to TRBJ2-1, with 9 bases identical to TRBD2. This CDR3 has 13 residues. Germline CDR1 and CDR2: SGHTA and FQGTGA. V dropped 5 bases and J dropped 10; count of bases not matched to a gene: 6. CDR3 in amino acids: CASSQRLAAEQFF. Here the CDR3 DNA reads TGTGCCAGCAGCCAAAGACTAGCGGCAGAGCAGTTCTTC.

This rearrangement joins TRBV18 to TRBJ1-2; D might be TRBD1 (5 bases). This CDR3 has 14 residues. Germline V gene data show CDR1 as KGHSH and CDR2 as LQKENI. V lost 0 bases to trimming and J lost 4 bases, with 9 bases between them. The DNA of the CDR3 is TGTGCCAGCTCACCACCGACAGATTTCTATGGCTACACCTTC. This codes for CASSPPTDFYGYTF.

J is TRBJ2-7 and V is TRBV27; the match to TRBD1 covers 8 bases. This CDR3 is built from 15 residues. Germline V gene data show CDR1 as MNHEY and CDR2 as SMNVEV (reference sequence). The V gene end was trimmed by 4 bases and the J gene end by 5 bases; junction bases not matched to a gene: 10. The CDR3 region is CASSSPGQVDHEQYF. The CDR3 DNA reads TGTGCCAGCAGTTCTCCGGGACAGGTCGACCACGAGCAGTACTTC.

The chain employs TRBV5-6 and TRBJ2-1, with 10 positions matching TRBD1. Per the germline V gene, CDR1 is SGHDT and CDR2 is YYEEEE. The CDR3 is 16 amino acids. Trimming at V came to 1 base and at J to 3 bases, leaving 4 bases not matched to a gene. The CDR3, as DNA: TGTGCCAGCAGCTTGACCCGGGACAGGGGCTACAATGAGCAGTTCTTC. Its translation is CASSLTRDRGYNEQFF.

V is TRBV28 and J is TRBJ1-1, with a weak D call TRBD1 (5 bases). Trimming stripped 6 bases from V and 5 bases from J, with 10 bases between. There are 12 residues in the CDR3. Germline loops: CDR1 MDHEN, CDR2 SYDVKM. Here the CDR3 reads CASRGGVTEAFF. DNA of the CDR3: TGTGCCAGCAGGGGGGGGGTGACTGAAGCTTTCTTT.

The chain recombines TRBV9 with TRBJ2-7, with 9 bases identical to TRBD1. V trimming: 4 bases; J trimming: 3 bases; junction bases outside the gene matches: 2. This CDR3 has 13 amino acids. The germline V gene encodes CDR1 SGDLS and CDR2 YYNGEE. Here the CDR3 reads CASSRGQGYEQYF. DNA for the CDR3: TGTGCCAGCAGCCGGGGACAGGGCTACGAGCAGTACTTC.

This clone was recorded once. The chain employs TRBV28 and TRBJ2-6; TRBD1 aligns across 8 bases. Germline CDR1 and CDR2: MDHEN and SYDVKM. This CDR3 region has 15 residues. Trimming removed 4 bases from V and 4 bases from J; junction bases left unmatched: 3. CDR3 bases: TGTGCCAGCAGTTCTCAGGGGGCGGGGGCCAACGTCCTGACTTTC. Its protein is CASSSQGAGANVLTF.

The rearrangement joins TRBV2 to TRBJ2-2, with D possibly being TRBD2 (6 bases). Trimming took off 0 bases at V and 4 bases at J, with 21 bases between the two ends. The germline V gene has CDR1 SNHLY and CDR2 FYNNEI. The CDR3 covers 19 residues. The CDR3 nucleotides are TGTGCCAGCAGTGAAGCGGGACTCCGGATCGACCAGAGCACCGGGGAGCTGTTTTTT. This sequence encodes CASSEAGLRIDQSTGELFF.

The chain couples TRBV7-9 to TRBJ2-4; 12 positions match TRBD2. Looked up from germline, CDR1 is SEHNR and CDR2 is FQNEAQ (reference sequence). This CDR3 is 15 amino acids long. Trimming took 5 bases from V and 9 from J; bases not matched to a gene: 8. The CDR3 sequence is CASSRLAGDRGIQYF. DNA of the CDR3: TGTGCCAGCAGCCGACTAGCGGGGGACCGTGGCATTCAGTACTTC.

The chain carries TRBV9 and TRBJ1-5, with D perhaps TRBD1 (5 bases). The germline CDR1 and CDR2 sequences are SGDLS and YYNGEE. The V and J ends lost 2 bases and 0 bases respectively, with 9 bases between them. The CDR3 sequence is 15 residues long. CDR3: CASSVGRGSNQPQHF. The DNA for the CDR3 is TGTGCCAGCAGCGTGGGAAGGGGTAGCAATCAGCCCCAGCATTTT.

V gene TRBV30 combines with J gene TRBJ2-7; weak D call: TRBD2 (5 bases). The V end lost 8 bases, the J end lost 5 bases, and 13 bases lay between the germline ends. In germline, CDR1 is GTSNPN, CDR2 SVGIG (reference sequence). This CDR3 is 11 amino acids long. In DNA form, the CDR3 reads TGTGCCCTGGAGACGGGGAACGAGCAGTACTTC. Protein sequence: CALETGNEQYF.

This clone has just a few counts. The chain uses TRBV18 and TRBJ1-3, with TRBD1 matching 7 bases. V shed 0 bases and J 0 bases; nucleotides not matched to a gene: 5. The CDR3 covers 17 residues. Germline CDR1 KGHSH, CDR2 LQKENI. CDR3 in amino acids: CASSPPLRGLSGNTIYF. CDR3 DNA: TGTGCCAGCTCACCACCGTTGAGGGGGCTCTCTGGAAACACCATATATTTT. Drawing the rest from reference TRBV18 and TRBJ1-3, the complete variable domain is NAGVMQNPRHLVRRRGQEARLRCSPMKGHSHVYWYRQLPEEGLKFMVYLQKENIIDESGMPKERFSAEFPKEGPSILRIQQVVRGDSAAYFCASSPPLRGLSGNTIYFGEGSWLTVV.

The rearrangement links TRBV30 to TRBJ2-7; D possibly corresponds to TRBD1 (6 bases). V lost 0 bases, J lost 6 bases, and 12 bases lay in between. Germline V gene sequence: CDR1 GTSNPN, CDR2 SVGIG (reference sequence). The CDR3 covers 13 residues. CDR3 protein: CAWSVTGKGEQYF. The CDR3, as DNA: TGTGCCTGGAGTGTCACAGGGAAGGGCGAGCAGTACTTC.

The chain uses TRBV9 and TRBJ1-4, with a possible D match to TRBD1 (6 bases). The germline V gene has CDR1 SGDLS and CDR2 YYNGEE. This CDR3 contains 14 residues. Trimming shortened V by 3 bases and J by 11 bases, and 17 bases separated the two germline ends. The DNA of the CDR3 is TGTGCCAGCAGCGGGGACATCGATGCGCGGAAACTGTTTTTT. Translation gives CASSGDIDARKLFF.

J is TRBJ1-5 and V is TRBV2, with TRBD1 identical over 7 bases. V shed 7 bases and J 3 bases; nucleotides not matched to a gene: 12. The germline CDR1 and CDR2 sequences are SNHLY and FYNNEI. CDR3 size: 16 residues. The CDR3 nucleotides are TGTGCCAGCACGTTAGATACGACAGGGTACAATCAGCCCCAGCATTTT. It yields the protein CASTLDTTGYNQPQHF.

The CDR3 DNA reads as TGTGCCAGCAGCTTAAGAGCGGGACCCTCCTACGAGCAGTACTTC. Protein product: CASSLRAGPSYEQYF. The chain is built from TRBV7-3 and TRBJ2-7; 7 nucleotides match TRBD2. The CDR3 is 15 residues long. Trimming at V came to 1 base and at J to 0 bases, leaving 3 bases not matched to a gene. In germline, CDR1 is SGHTA, CDR2 FQGTGA.

V usage is TRBV29-1 and J usage is TRBJ2-7, with D maybe TRBD1 (6 bases). The CDR3 is 14 amino acids. V lost 7 bases and J lost 5, with 21 bases in between. Germline V lookup: CDR1 SQVTM, CDR2 ANQGSEA. CDR3 sequence reads: CSAIQGPQNDEQYF. The CDR3 bases are TGCAGCGCTATACAGGGACCGCAGAACGACGAGCAGTACTTC.

CDR3 nucleotides: TGTGCCAGCATCCGAGGCGGGGAAGAGACCCAGTACTTC. The encoded protein is CASIRGGEETQYF. The chain employs TRBV28 and TRBJ2-5; D perhaps matches TRBD2 (6 bases). CDR1 and CDR2 from the germline V gene are MDHEN and SYDVKM. The CDR3 sequence is 13 residues long. Trimming took 7 bases from V and 3 from J, leaving 12 bases between them.

This chain links TRBV30 with TRBJ2-1, with TRBD2 matching 8 bases. V lost 0 bases to trimming and J lost 2 bases; unmatched junction nucleotides: 12. The CDR3 runs 18 residues. Germline CDR1 GTSNPN, CDR2 SVGIG (reference sequence). For the CDR3, the DNA is TGTGCCTGGAGTGTAGGGACTAGTACGAAAGCTACCTACAATGAGCAGTTCTTC. Its translation is CAWSVGTSTKATYNEQFF.